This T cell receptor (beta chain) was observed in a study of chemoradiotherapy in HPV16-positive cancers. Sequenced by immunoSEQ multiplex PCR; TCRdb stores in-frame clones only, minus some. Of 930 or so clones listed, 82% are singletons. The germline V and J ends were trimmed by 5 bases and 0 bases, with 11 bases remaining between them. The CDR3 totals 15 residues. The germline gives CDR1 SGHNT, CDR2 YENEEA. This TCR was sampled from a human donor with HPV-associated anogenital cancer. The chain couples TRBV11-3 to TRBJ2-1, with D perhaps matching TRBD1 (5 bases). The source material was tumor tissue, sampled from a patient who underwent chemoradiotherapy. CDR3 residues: CASSPPGASYNEQFF. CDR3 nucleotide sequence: TGTGCCAGCAGCCCACCTGGGGCCTCCTACAATGAGCAGTTCTTC.